These 2 T cell receptor beta chains were sequenced from one sample in a study of T cell responses to AZD1222 COVID-19 vaccine (dated by TCRdb to about 2021). The sample's time point label is to be understood as: about 28 days (+/-7) after the second vaccine dose. The library was generated by the immunoSEQ multiplex PCR assay. TCRdb mirrors the immuneACCESS table, restricted to in-frame sequences. Some clones are absent from its copies; in checked studies, under half trace to an unresolved V gene, and the reason for the others is unknown. Present in this sample are 120,000 or so clones, roughly 88% of which were seen just once. Clones ranked in the top ten supply over 25% of the sample. Here the sequenced sample was peripheral blood, taken 28 days after the second AZD1222 dose. Every receptor here comes from an adult who received the AZD1222 COVID-19 vaccine.

DNA of the CDR3: TGTGCCAGCAGACTGACGGCGGGGTGGGGAGAGACCCAGTACTTC. It encodes CASRLTAGWGETQYF. V is TRBV21-1 and J is TRBJ2-5; the table's D call of TRBD2 was not tested on the DNA. TRBV21-1 is a pseudogene. This CDR3 contains 15 residues.

The gene calls are TRBV6-5 and TRBJ2-2, with D hard to call. The CDR3 extends over 13 amino acids. Germline CDR1 and CDR2: MNHEY and SVGAGI. V gave up 7 bases and J gave up 7 bases, with 13 bases separating them. Here the CDR3 DNA reads TGTGCCAGCAATCCTCTAGGGCGCGGGGAGCTGTTTTTT. Protein: CASNPLGRGELFF.